This T cell receptor beta chain was recorded in a study of blood T cell repertoires in COVID-19. Study as a whole: COVID-19 samples collected from the United States, Italy and Spain covered acute and convalescent phases. PBMCs, B-cell-depleted T cells, or T cells were the source of the cDNA or gDNA that made up the material.

The CDR3 spans 19 residues. Looked up from germline, CDR1 is MGHRA and CDR2 is YSYEKL. V trimming: 0 bases; J trimming: 0 bases; junction bases outside the gene matches: 3. Original analysis: For nucleated cells, counts were estimated from reference gene primer amplification. Profiled with immunoSEQ multiplex PCR; TCRdb holds only in-frame clones, not every one. V, J and clone size derive from that table, while D and trimming were established from the DNA sequence. The sample shows some 78,000 clones, about 92% of them seen only once. The clonotype originates from a woman in her fifties or sixties in a cohort sampled during active COVID-19. The sample consisted of peripheral blood. The chain employs TRBV4-1 and TRBJ2-1; 15 nucleotides match TRBD2. Written as DNA, the CDR3 is TGCGCCAGCAGCCAAGAGGGACTAGCGGGAGGTCGCTCCTACAATGAGCAGTTCTTC. This encodes CASSQEGLAGGRSYNEQFF.